This entry features one T cell receptor (beta chain) sequence. What antigen it recognizes has not been identified. Within one base of it there is no much larger clone, and no base qualities were kept. The sample originates from a study of T cells in Graves' hyperthyroidism and ophthalmopathy (dated by TCRdb to 2018 to 2020). Study-wide context: Peripheral blood was collected at initial diagnosis, before any treatment. According to the paper, TCR Vbeta CDR3 sequencing was carried out on 135 peripheral blood samples, which came from approximately 43 ophthalmopathy, under 80 hyperthyroidism and approximately 17 progressor patients. After sampling, hyperthyroidism patients received methimazole starting at 30 mg daily, and ophthalmopathy patients received high-dose intravenous methylprednisolone. The 90 or so discovery patients were randomly split 7:3 into training and test sets. In about 6 Graves' hyperthyroidism patients, the study also compared T-cell repertoires from thyroid tissue with T-cell repertoires from blood. An independent validation cohort of 18 to 20 hyperthyroidism patients and more than 15 patients who later progressed to ophthalmopathy tested prospective prediction of ophthalmopathy. To identify TCR V-J signatures that set the groups apart, the researchers used a discovery cohort of 100 patients, made up of under 50 with Graves' ophthalmopathy and 57 with stable Graves' hyperthyroidism. Overall results and qualifications from the work: A 13 V-J signature model separated ophthalmopathy from stable hyperthyroidism, with over 85% sensitivity and roughly 82% specificity in cross-validation and 80%/75% in testing. Sample size was not statistically predetermined, and blinding of investigators to group allocation was not performed. In validation, the model predicted progression to ophthalmopathy a median of around six months before onset, with about 70% sensitivity and about 75% specificity. Most expanded thyroid clonotypes (frequency above 0.001) were also found in blood, which suggests that blood repertoires may mirror thyroid immune responses.

The TCR beta CDR3 regions were amplified from RNA transcripts. The first round of RT-PCR for the TCR CDR3 was performed with the HTBI primer set and the Qiagen OneStep RT-PCR kit. Libraries were constructed in a second round of multiplex PCR, after which size selection and purification were carried out. The libraries were sequenced on an Illumina HiSeq2000 using paired-end 100 bp reads. In the source study's methods: Raw data were processed with SOAPnuke, discarding reads with adapters, uncalled bases, mean Phred below 15, or no exact constant-primer or identifier match. High-quality paired reads were merged using COPE v1.2.5, and each unique nucleotide sequence was defined as a clonotype. MiTCR v1.1 was used to align clonotypes to the IMGT TRBV, TRBD and TRBJ reference segments. Only V-J combinations with frequency above 0.0001, covering about 99% of repertoires, were analysed. The TCS score was defined as the ratio of F50 (clonal expansion) to E x V (chaos), calculated using BLOSUM62-based TCRdist between CDR3 peptides within each V-J. Welch's t-statistics and random forest reduced approximately 520 V-J features to 10 to 15, which were used in a naive Bayes classifier (R e1071). The Morisita-Horn index was used to measure how similar the thyroid and blood repertoires were. The public reads were reprocessed in TCRdb via fastp at Q25 and MiXCR, keeping in-frame beta chains. Each entry is one CDR3 protein sequence, shown with its most common DNA and genes. For this entry, the V and J calls and clone size follow TCRdb and not the study's own pipeline. Recorded for this sample are fewer than 30,000 distinct CDR3 sequences; 45% to 50% of them occurred a single time. Roughly 24% of the sample rests with the top ten.

Hyperthyroidism patients were newly diagnosed, with disease duration under 2 months, and aged 18 to 65 years. Exclusion was applied to patients with uncontrolled infections, other autoimmune diseases, pregnancy or lactation. Diagnoses relied on clinical symptoms, serum thyroxine and TRAb, thyroid ultrasound and orbital computed tomography. For progressor patients, blood was drawn at the first diagnosis of hyperthyroidism, before any ophthalmopathy symptoms had appeared. PBMCs were isolated from roughly 10 ml of fresh peripheral blood by Ficoll-Paque density gradient centrifugation. Progressor patients were first diagnosed with Graves' hyperthyroidism and then developed ophthalmopathy during follow-up. Total RNA was extracted with Trizol reagent, and quality was checked on an Agilent 2100 Bioanalyzer. The sequencing sample was made of blood. The sequence was obtained from a woman in her thirties or forties with Graves' hyperthyroidism that later progressed to Graves' ophthalmopathy.

The bases are TGTGCCAGCAGCTTAGGGGGGAGCACTGAAGCTTTCTTT. Its translation reads: CASSLGGSTEAFF. The chain joins TRBV7-8 to TRBJ1-1; possibly the D gene is TRBD1, per 5 matching bases. The junction carries 7 bases between V and J, which are trimmed by 1 base and 4 bases respectively. CDR1 SGHVS and CDR2 FQNEAQ were looked up in the germline V gene. Its CDR3 holds 13 amino acids, cysteine through phenylalanine. Only CDR3 DNA remains: 39 bases, in frame from the first base.